This T cell receptor (beta chain) was identified during a study of cytomegalovirus exposure and HLA in healthy donors. Study-wide context: The 120 validation repertoires, a later analysis reported, used the same platform as the 550 to 700 repertoires from the first cohort.

Comments on this clone: Antigen unknown.

With 3 bases removed from V and 2 bases from J, the gap between germline ends came to 2 bases. This CDR3 region has 11 residues. Germline assignment: CDR1 SGHTA and CDR2 FQGNSA. Overall study findings and caveats: It was 150 to 200 TCR beta chains that were listed as cytomegalovirus-associated.

Sequencing used immunoSEQ multiplex PCR; TCRdb keeps in-frame clones, though not all of them. Seen here are some 220,000 clones, 75% to 95% observed once, and the top ten hold more than 1%. The specimen sequenced was PBMCs. The TCR originated in a woman between 18 and 29 years old in good health and CMV-seronegative. The rearrangement links TRBV7-2 to TRBJ2-7; D is undetermined. The CDR3: CASSFTYEQYF. The CDR3 DNA follows: TGTGCCAGCAGCTTCACCTACGAGCAGTACTTC.